What follows are 8 T cell receptor beta chains derived from one specimen sequenced in a study of blood T cell repertoires in COVID-19. Assay used: immunoSEQ multiplex PCR; TCRdb lists only in-frame clones, some missing. The table has about 140,000 clones, around 89% seen once. The specimen was peripheral blood. The receptor source for this set is a human donor with COVID-19, enrolled during active disease. The donor label of this sample is uncertain.

This sequence joins TRBV4-2 and TRBJ2-1; D not certain. Per germline, CDR1 LGHNA and CDR2 YNFKEQ. The ends were cut back, 3 bases at V and 0 bases at J, with 9 bases in the middle. The CDR3 is 15 amino acids. The CDR3 DNA follows: TGTGCCAGCAGCCATGGCCAGGACTCCTACAATGAGCAGTTCTTC. Translated: CASSHGQDSYNEQFF.

This sequence joins TRBV7-9 and TRBJ2-7; weak D call: TRBD1 (7 bases). Germline-derived CDR1 and CDR2 are SEHNR and FQNEAQ (reference sequence). This CDR3 has 14 amino acids. With 5 bases removed from V and 0 bases from J, the gap between germline ends came to 11 bases. The CDR3 DNA reads TGTGCCAGCAGCCCCAGGGGGGTCTCCTACGAGCAGTACTTC. This translates into CASSPRGVSYEQYF.

This sequence joins TRBV9 and TRBJ2-5; 7 nucleotides line up with TRBD1. The CDR3 is 14 residues long. From germline, CDR1 is SGDLS and CDR2 YYNGEE. The V and J ends lost 1 base and 7 bases, in that order; junction bases with no gene match: 7. CDR3 amino acids: CASSVKGAVGTQYF. The CDR3 DNA reads TGTGCCAGCAGCGTAAAGGGGGCAGTCGGGACCCAGTACTTC.

CDR3 region: CASSAQRSSAYNEQFF. The CDR3, as DNA: TGTGCCAGCAGTGCCCAAAGGTCGAGCGCTTACAATGAGCAGTTCTTC. The chain employs TRBV25-1 and TRBJ2-1; D remains ambiguous. The germline gives CDR1 MGHDK, CDR2 SYGVNS. V lost 4 bases and J lost 4, with 17 bases in between. CDR3 length: 16 residues.

The chain carries TRBV19 and TRBJ1-3; D not certain. Germline V lookup: CDR1 LNHDA, CDR2 SQIVND (reference sequence). The CDR3 is 13 residues long. Deletions cut 5 bases from V and 0 bases from J, with 5 bases between. In DNA form, the CDR3 reads TGTGCCAGTAGTGAGAGCTCTGGAAACACCATATATTTT. As protein: CASSESSGNTIYF.

CDR3 region: CAISEPDSTGELFF. CDR3 coding DNA: TGTGCCATCAGTGAGCCCGACAGCACCGGGGAGCTGTTTTTT. The chain combines TRBV10-3 with TRBJ2-2; weak D call: TRBD1 (5 bases). The CDR3 contains 14 residues. Trimming removed 2 bases from V and 4 bases from J, with 8 bases in between. Germline assignment: CDR1 ENHRY and CDR2 SYGVKD.

The chain has TRBV7-9 and TRBJ1-3; D possibly corresponds to TRBD1 (5 bases). Germline V lookup: CDR1 SEHNR, CDR2 FQNEAQ (reference sequence). The CDR3 loop spans 14 amino acids. Trimming stripped 3 bases from V and 3 bases from J, with 9 bases between. The CDR3 loop is CASSFGGDGNTIYF. The CDR3, as DNA: TGTGCCAGCAGCTTCGGAGGGGATGGAAACACCATATATTTT.

The J gene is TRBJ1-5, the V gene TRBV18; 7 bases match TRBD1. V shed 2 bases, J shed 11 bases, and the junction held 9 bases outside the gene matches. The CDR3 has 14 amino acids. Germline V CDR1 and CDR2: KGHSH, LQKENI. The CDR3 DNA follows: TGTGCCAGCTCACCAAGGGGGCGCGAGGGGACCCAGCATTTT. This translates into CASSPRGREGTQHF.